This T cell receptor beta chain derives from a study of T-cell memory formation after mild COVID-19 (dated by TCRdb to the early 2020s). As for the study more broadly: TCR sequence clusters from the two donors were found to be largely donor specific. T-cell clones expanding and contracting after mild COVID-19 in a couple of donors were tracked by longitudinal TCRalpha and TCRbeta repertoire sequencing. Two young, previously healthy adult volunteers made up the cohort, one male and one female.

Only a few counts were recorded for this clonotype. It has no known antigen specificity. No much larger clone is present one base from it, and per-base qualities are unavailable. Study-wide findings and limitations: Contracting CD4+ clones turned up mainly in the CM and EM memory subsets, whereas EMRA was where CD8+ clones were enriched. Some responding clones were detected in pre-infection memory, which suggested that pre-existing cross-reactive memory T cells had joined the SARS-CoV-2 response. SARS-CoV-2 specificity of the second-wave clones peaking on day 37 was not confirmed. The study included only a couple of mild cases, and larger cohorts that include severe cases with pre-infection samples were judged to be necessary. Balanced CD4/CD8 phenotypes were observed for clones contracting from day 15 to 85, whereas a bias towards CD4+ was observed for a second wave of clones expanding from day 15 to 37.

Ficoll-Paque density gradient centrifugation was used to isolate PBMCs. The reads were generated on an Illumina NovaSeq 6000. TCRalpha and TCRbeta cDNA libraries were built by 5'RACE with constant-segment primers, adding sample barcodes and unique molecular identifiers. Trizol reagent was used to extract RNA from every sample. Amplification of the libraries took two PCR steps, and the second step added a second sample barcode plus Illumina TruSeq adapters. The libraries were sequenced on an Illumina NovaSeq using 2 x 150 bp paired-end reads. The published analysis was carried out like this. Reads were demultiplexed and collapsed into UMI-guided consensus sequences with migec v1.2.7. Using mixcr v2.1.11, UMI consensuses were aligned to TRA and TRB V and J templates and then assembled into clonotypes. Clonotypes were classified as expanded or contracted when called significant by both edgeR and NoisET, with noise models trained on biological replicates. For edgeR calls, the cutoffs were a false discovery rate-adjusted p below 0.01 and a log2 fold-change threshold of 1. As an exploratory analysis of dynamics, max-normalized trajectories of the 1000 most abundant clonotypes were examined by PCA with hierarchical clustering. Separately sequenced CD4+ and CD8+ repertoires were used to assign the CD4 or CD8 phenotype of responding clones. TCRdb applied fastp at Q25 and MiXCR to the public reads, then kept only in-frame beta chains. Rows with one shared CDR3 protein collapse into an entry with the most common genes and DNA. These V and J calls originate from TCRdb's pipeline instead of the authors' own analysis. For this sample the table gives around 250,000 distinct CDR3 sequences, of which approximately 15% were detected only once. The top ten hold less than 2.5% of the sample.

The receptor was isolated from an adult woman who had mild COVID-19 (a few samples of this study predate the infection). The sample titles of this study are shuffled in the database, so cell type and time point are left out; the donor was told from shared clones. Sequenced material: PBMCs or a T cell subset sorted from them (not recorded which).

The CDR3 region has the sequence CASRPHRVLTQYF. The nucleotide sequence reads TGTGCCAGCCGCCCCCACAGGGTTTTGACGCAGTATTTT. This chain joins TRBV6-5 to TRBJ2-3, with a tentative D gene TRBD1 over 6 matching bases. CDR3 length: 13 amino acids, cysteine to phenylalanine. Here the CDR3 DNA is all that survives: 39 bases in frame from base 1. Trimming removed 8 bases from V and 9 bases from J, leaving 18 bases between the germline ends. Based on the germline V gene, the CDR1 and CDR2 sequences are MNHEY and SVGAGI.